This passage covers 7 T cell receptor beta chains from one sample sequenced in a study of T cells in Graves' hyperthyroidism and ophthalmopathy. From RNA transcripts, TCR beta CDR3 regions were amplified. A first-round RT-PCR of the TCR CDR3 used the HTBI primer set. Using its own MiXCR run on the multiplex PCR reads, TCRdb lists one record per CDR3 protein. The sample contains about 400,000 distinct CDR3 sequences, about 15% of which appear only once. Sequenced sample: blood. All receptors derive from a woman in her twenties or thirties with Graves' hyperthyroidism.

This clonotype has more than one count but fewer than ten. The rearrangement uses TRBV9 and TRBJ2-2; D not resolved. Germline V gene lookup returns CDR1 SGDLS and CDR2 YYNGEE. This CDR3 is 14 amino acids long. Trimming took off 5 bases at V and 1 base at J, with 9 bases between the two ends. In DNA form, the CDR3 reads TGTGCCAGCAGGGAGATTAAGAACACCGGGGAGCTGTTTTTT. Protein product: CASREIKNTGELFF.

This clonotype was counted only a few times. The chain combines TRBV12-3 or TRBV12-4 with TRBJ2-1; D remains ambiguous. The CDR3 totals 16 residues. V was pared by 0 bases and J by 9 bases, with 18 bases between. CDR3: CASSLAGGPAQAEQFF. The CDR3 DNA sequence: TGTGCCAGCAGTTTAGCGGGTGGCCCCGCCCAAGCTGAGCAGTTCTTC.

The CDR3, as DNA: TGTGCCAGCAGTGGGCGAACTAGCGGGAGGACCTACGAGCAGTTCTTC. Translation gives CASSGRTSGRTYEQFF. V is TRBV6-1 and J is TRBJ2-7; 12 bases are a match to TRBD2. The J call is doubtful: the DNA matches TRBJ2-1 better. The CDR3 is 16 amino acids. Per germline, CDR1 MNHNS and CDR2 SASEGT.

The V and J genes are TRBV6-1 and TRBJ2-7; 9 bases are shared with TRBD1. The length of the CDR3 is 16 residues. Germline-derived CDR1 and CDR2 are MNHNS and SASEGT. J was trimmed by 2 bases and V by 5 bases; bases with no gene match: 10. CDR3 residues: CASSWAGQGTTYEQYF. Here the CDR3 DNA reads TGTGCCAGCAGTTGGGCAGGACAGGGGACAACCTACGAGCAGTACTTC.

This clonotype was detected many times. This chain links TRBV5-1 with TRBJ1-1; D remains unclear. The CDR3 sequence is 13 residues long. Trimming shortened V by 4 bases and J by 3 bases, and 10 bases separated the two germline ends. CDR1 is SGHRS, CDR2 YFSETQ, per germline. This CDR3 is CASSPYRDTEAFF. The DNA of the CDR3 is TGCGCCAGCAGCCCATACAGAGACACTGAAGCTTTCTTT.

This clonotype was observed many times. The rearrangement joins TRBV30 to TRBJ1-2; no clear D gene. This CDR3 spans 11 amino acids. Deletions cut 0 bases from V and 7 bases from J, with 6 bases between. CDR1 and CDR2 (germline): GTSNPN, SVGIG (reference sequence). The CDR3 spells CAWSVGFGYTF. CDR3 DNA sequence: TGTGCCTGGAGTGTGGGATTTGGCTACACCTTC.

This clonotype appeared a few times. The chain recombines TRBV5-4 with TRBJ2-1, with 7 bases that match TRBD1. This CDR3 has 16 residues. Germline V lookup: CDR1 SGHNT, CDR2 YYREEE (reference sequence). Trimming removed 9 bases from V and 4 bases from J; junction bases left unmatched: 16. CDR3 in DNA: TGTGCCATCCTCCTAGGGCCGGGACAGAGATACAATGAGCAGTTCTTC. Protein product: CAILLGPGQRYNEQFF.